A selection of T cell receptor beta chains follows, all from one sample in a study of blood T cell repertoires in COVID-19. The assay was immunoSEQ multiplex PCR, and TCRdb's table has in-frame clones only and misses some. Among some 93,000 clones listed, 79% were seen once. The sequenced material came from peripheral blood. The origin of the receptors is a human donor in a cohort sampled during active COVID-19. Each CDR3 is given with its conserved first and last residue. Each record gives: J gene, V gene, clone size, D gene, CDR3 DNA, CDR3 protein. The D gene is left open where the match is weak. Size is omitted from some rows. Given values are once, few, many or a class for expanded clones.

J: TRBJ2-7; V: TRBV5-4; size: NA; D: TRBD1; DNA: TGTGCCAGCAGCTCATCCATTTTAGGACAGGGATTAACCTACGAGCAGTACTTC; CDR3: CASSSSILGQGLTYEQYF
J: TRBJ2-1; V: TRBV11-3; size: NA; D: TRBD2; DNA: TGTGCCAGCAGCTTAGTTGCGGGAGCGCACAATGAGCAGTTCTTC; CDR3: CASSLVAGAHNEQFF
J: TRBJ1-1; V: TRBV21-1; size: NA; D: NA; DNA: TGTGCCAGCAGCAATTTGGGCTTGGGGAACACTGAAGCTTTCTTT; CDR3: CASSNLGLGNTEAFF
J: TRBJ1-6; V: TRBV3-1/TRBV3-2; size: NA; D: NA; DNA: TGTGCCAGCAGCCAAGGACGAGGGTCTAATTCACCCCTCCACTTT; CDR3: CASSQGRGSNSPLHF
J: TRBJ2-1; V: TRBV3-1/TRBV3-2; size: NA; D: NA; DNA: TGTGCCAGCAGCCAAGATGTGGTCCAGAATGAGCAGTTCTTC; CDR3: CASSQDVVQNEQFF
J: TRBJ1-1; V: TRBV2; size: NA; D: TRBD1; DNA: TGTGCCAGCAGCGCAAACAGGGGTTTCACTGAAGCTTTCTTT; CDR3: CASSANRGFTEAFF
J: TRBJ2-7; V: TRBV2; size: NA; D: TRBD2; DNA: TGTGCCAGCAGCCTATTAGCGGGAGGCGACGAGCAGTACTTC; CDR3: CASSLLAGGDEQYF
J: TRBJ2-2; V: TRBV14; size: NA; D: TRBD1; DNA: TGTGCCAGCAGCCAAATAAGGGACAGGGCCACCGGGGAGCTGTTTTTT; CDR3: CASSQIRDRATGELFF
J: TRBJ2-2; V: TRBV7-2; size: NA; D: TRBD2; DNA: TGTGCCAGCAGCTGGGGACTAGCTTCCGGGGAGCTGTTTTTT; CDR3: CASSWGLASGELFF
J: TRBJ2-7; V: TRBV6-4; size: NA; D: NA; DNA: TGTGCCACGGGGGATATCTACGAGCAGTACTTC; CDR3: CATGDIYEQYF
J: TRBJ2-1; V: TRBV7-9; size: NA; D: NA; DNA: TGTGCCAGCAGCCACGGGGGCTCCTACAATGAGCAGTTCTTC; CDR3: CASSHGGSYNEQFF
J: TRBJ1-1; V: TRBV27; size: NA; D: NA; DNA: TGTGCCAGCAGCTCCACCTATGCCCCCATGAACACTGAAGCTTTCTTT; CDR3: CASSSTYAPMNTEAFF
J: TRBJ1-2; V: TRBV19; size: NA; D: TRBD1; DNA: TGTGCCAGTAGAACCGACAGGGACTATGGCTACACCTTC; CDR3: CASRTDRDYGYTF
J: TRBJ2-3; V: TRBV19; size: few; D: TRBD1; DNA: TGTGCCAGTAGTATAGTCGGGACAGGGGCAGATACGCAGTATTTT; CDR3: CASSIVGTGADTQYF
J: TRBJ2-7; V: TRBV12-3/TRBV12-4; size: NA; D: NA; DNA: TGTGCCAGCAACATACAGGGTACAGGAGAGCAGTACTTC; CDR3: CASNIQGTGEQYF
J: TRBJ2-7; V: TRBV5-4; size: NA; D: NA; DNA: TGTGCCAGCAGCTTGGTGGGGGGCGAGCAGTACTTC; CDR3: CASSLVGGEQYF
J: TRBJ2-1; V: TRBV27; size: NA; D: TRBD1; DNA: TGTGCCAGCAGTTCAGTAGGACAGGGGAACAATGAGCAGTTCTTC; CDR3: CASSSVGQGNNEQFF
J: TRBJ1-4; V: TRBV5-1; size: NA; D: TRBD1; DNA: TGCGCCAGCAGCTTGACAGGGGATAATGAAAAACTGTTTTTT; CDR3: CASSLTGDNEKLFF
J: TRBJ2-2; V: TRBV5-5; size: once; D: TRBD1; DNA: TGTGCCAGCAGCTCGCCAGGGGGCGAGTCCGGGGAGCTGTTTTTT; CDR3: CASSSPGGESGELFF
J: TRBJ1-1; V: TRBV28; size: NA; D: TRBD1; DNA: TGTGCCAGCAGTTTGGAGACACAGGGGGCTTTCTTT; CDR3: CASSLETQGAFF
J: TRBJ2-1; V: TRBV5-4; size: few; D: NA; DNA: TGTGCCAGCAGCTTGCCTAGCCTGAATGAGCAGTTCTTC; CDR3: CASSLPSLNEQFF
J: TRBJ2-1; V: TRBV14; size: NA; D: NA; DNA: TGTGCCAGCAGCCCCCTAGCTCTCAATGAGCAGTTCTTC; CDR3: CASSPLALNEQFF
J: TRBJ2-6; V: TRBV3-1/TRBV3-2; size: few; D: TRBD1; DNA: TGTGCCAGCAGCCAAGACAGGCGGACAGGGGGCTCTGGGGCCAACGTCCTGACTTTC; CDR3: CASSQDRRTGGSGANVLTF
J: TRBJ2-7; V: TRBV14; size: NA; D: NA; DNA: TGTGCCAGCAGCTCAACGCGGGGATCTCGGCAGTACTTC; CDR3: CASSSTRGSRQYF
J: TRBJ2-1; V: TRBV2; size: NA; D: TRBD2; DNA: TGTGCCAGCAGTGTAGCGGGAGGGCCTGGGAATGAGCAGTTCTTC; CDR3: CASSVAGGPGNEQFF
J: TRBJ1-2; V: TRBV3-1/TRBV3-2; size: NA; D: TRBD1; DNA: TGTGCCAGCAGCCAAGACAGGGGGGCGGTTGGCTACACCTTC; CDR3: CASSQDRGAVGYTF
J: TRBJ1-2; V: TRBV28; size: NA; D: TRBD1; DNA: TGTGCCAGCAGTATCGGACAGGGATTGGGCCCAGCTAACTATGGCTACACCTTC; CDR3: CASSIGQGLGPANYGYTF
J: TRBJ2-4; V: TRBV7-9; size: once; D: NA; DNA: TGTGCCAGCCAGAGGACAGACATAGCCAAAAACATTCAGTACTTC; CDR3: CASQRTDIAKNIQYF
J: TRBJ2-2; V: TRBV28; size: NA; D: TRBD1; DNA: TGTGCCAGCACCCCCAGCCCCGGGACAGGGAACACCGGGGAGCTGTTTTTT; CDR3: CASTPSPGTGNTGELFF
J: TRBJ1-5; V: TRBV6-5; size: few; D: NA; DNA: TGTGCCAGCAGCAGTCGACAGGCGAATCAGCCCCAGCATTTT; CDR3: CASSSRQANQPQHF
J: TRBJ1-6; V: TRBV5-1; size: few; D: TRBD1; DNA: TGCGCCAGCAGCCGAGCCCTACAGGGGTTAAATTCACCCCTCCACTTT; CDR3: CASSRALQGLNSPLHF
J: TRBJ2-1; V: TRBV5-1; size: few; D: TRBD2; DNA: TGCGCCAGCAGCGTGACTAGCGGAGCCTACAATGAGCAGTTCTTC; CDR3: CASSVTSGAYNEQFF
J: TRBJ2-1; V: TRBV5-4; size: NA; D: TRBD2; DNA: TGTGCCAGCAGCTCTGGGACTAGCCGGAACAATGAGCAGTTCTTC; CDR3: CASSSGTSRNNEQFF
J: TRBJ1-1; V: TRBV7-9; size: NA; D: NA; DNA: TGTGCCAGCAGCTTCGCAGGCGCGAACACTGAAGCTTTCTTT; CDR3: CASSFAGANTEAFF
J: TRBJ2-6; V: TRBV14; size: NA; D: TRBD1; DNA: TGTGCCAGCAGCCAGGCACAGGGGGTTAGCTCTGGGGCCAACGTCCTGACTTTC; CDR3: CASSQAQGVSSGANVLTF
J: TRBJ2-5; V: TRBV19; size: NA; D: NA; DNA: TGTGCCAGTAGTAATACAGGTGGAGAGACCCAGTACTTC; CDR3: CASSNTGGETQYF
J: TRBJ2-7; V: TRBV12-5; size: NA; D: TRBD2; DNA: TGTGCTAGTGGTAAGGGACTAGCGGGCGAGCAGTACTTC; CDR3: CASGKGLAGEQYF
J: TRBJ1-1; V: TRBV24-1; size: NA; D: TRBD1; DNA: TGTGCCACCAGTGATTCTAAGGACAGGGGAGAAGCTTTCTTT; CDR3: CATSDSKDRGEAFF
J: TRBJ2-7; V: TRBV19; size: NA; D: TRBD2; DNA: TGTGCCAGTAATACTCCGGGACTAGCCTACGAGCAGTACTTC; CDR3: CASNTPGLAYEQYF
J: TRBJ2-2; V: TRBV10-3; size: NA; D: TRBD2; DNA: TGTGCCATCAGTGAGTTTGGAGCGGGAGGGCCGAAGACCGGGGAGCTGTTTTTT; CDR3: CAISEFGAGGPKTGELFF
J: TRBJ2-3; V: TRBV7-8; size: NA; D: TRBD2; DNA: TGTGCCAGCAGCTCATATAGCGGGAGTACAGATACGCAGTATTTT; CDR3: CASSSYSGSTDTQYF
J: TRBJ1-2; V: TRBV2; size: few; D: TRBD1; DNA: TGTGCCAGCAGTGCCGGGACAGACAATGGCTACACCTTC; CDR3: CASSAGTDNGYTF
J: TRBJ2-6; V: TRBV5-6; size: once; D: NA; DNA: TGTGCCAGCAGCCCCGGGGAGAGGGCTGGGGCCAACGTCCTGACTTTC; CDR3: CASSPGERAGANVLTF
J: TRBJ2-5; V: TRBV7-8; size: few; D: TRBD2; DNA: TGTGCCAGCAGCTTAGGTAGCGGGAGCTACGGGACCCAGTACTTC; CDR3: CASSLGSGSYGTQYF
J: TRBJ1-6; V: TRBV6-5; size: once; D: NA; DNA: TGTGCCAGCAGACCAGACAGCAGCTATAATTCACCCCTCCACTTT; CDR3: CASRPDSSYNSPLHF
J: TRBJ2-7; V: TRBV12-2; size: NA; D: NA; DNA: TGTGCAAGTCGCTCAAAGGGCGGGACTAGCGGGAGGAGGTCCTACGAGCAGTACTTC; CDR3: CASRSKGGTSGRRSYEQYF
J: TRBJ1-2; V: TRBV5-5; size: NA; D: NA; DNA: TGTGCCAGCAGCGGCGACAGAACTCCTTACTATGGCTACACCTTC; CDR3: CASSGDRTPYYGYTF
J: TRBJ2-3; V: TRBV7-8; size: once; D: NA; DNA: TGTGCCAGCAGCTACCTGCAACTAGTCACAGATACGCAGTATTTT; CDR3: CASSYLQLVTDTQYF
J: TRBJ1-3; V: TRBV6-5; size: NA; D: TRBD1; DNA: TGTGCCAGCACTAGGGACAGGGAGTCTGGAAACACCATATATTTT; CDR3: CASTRDRESGNTIYF
J: TRBJ2-5; V: TRBV5-1; size: NA; D: TRBD2; DNA: TGCGCCAGCAGCTTGGGGGCGGGAGAAGAGACCCAGTACTTC; CDR3: CASSLGAGEETQYF
J: TRBJ2-5; V: TRBV19; size: NA; D: TRBD2; DNA: TGTGCCAGTTCCACCCAGGGAGGGGAGACCCAGTACTTC; CDR3: CASSTQGGETQYF